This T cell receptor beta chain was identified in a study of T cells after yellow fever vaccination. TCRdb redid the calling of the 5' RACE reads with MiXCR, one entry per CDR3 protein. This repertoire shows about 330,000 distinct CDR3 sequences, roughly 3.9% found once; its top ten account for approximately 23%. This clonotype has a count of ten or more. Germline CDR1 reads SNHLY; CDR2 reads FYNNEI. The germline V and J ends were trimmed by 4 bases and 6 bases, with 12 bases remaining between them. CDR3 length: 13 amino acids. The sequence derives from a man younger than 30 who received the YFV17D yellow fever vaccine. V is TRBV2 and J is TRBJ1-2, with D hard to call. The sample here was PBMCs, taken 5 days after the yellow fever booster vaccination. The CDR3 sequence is CASSAPGGDGYTF. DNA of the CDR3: TGTGCCAGCAGTGCACCGGGCGGAGATGGCTACACCTTC.